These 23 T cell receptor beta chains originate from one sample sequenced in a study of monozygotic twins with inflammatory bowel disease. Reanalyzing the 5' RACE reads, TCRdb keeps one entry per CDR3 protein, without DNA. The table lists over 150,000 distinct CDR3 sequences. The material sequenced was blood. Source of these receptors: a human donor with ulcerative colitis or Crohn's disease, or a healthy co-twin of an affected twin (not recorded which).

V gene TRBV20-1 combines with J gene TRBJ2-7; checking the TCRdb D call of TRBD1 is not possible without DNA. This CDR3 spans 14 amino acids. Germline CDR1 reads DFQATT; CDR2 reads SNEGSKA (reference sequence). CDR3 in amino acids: CSARAGGEEVKQYF.

CDR3 residues: CSAARDRGLTTNEKLFF. The chain links TRBV20-1 to TRBJ1-4; TCRdb reports TRBD1, a call that lacks DNA to check it against. Germline CDR1 DFQATT, CDR2 SNEGSKA (reference sequence). The CDR3 spans 17 residues.

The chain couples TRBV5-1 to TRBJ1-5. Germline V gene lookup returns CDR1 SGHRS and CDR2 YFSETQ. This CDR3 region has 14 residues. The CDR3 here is CASSLGTANQPQHF. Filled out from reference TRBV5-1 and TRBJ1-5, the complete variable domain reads KAGVTQTPRYLIKTRGQQVTLSCSPISGHRSVSWYQQTPGQGLQFLFEYFSETQRNKGNFPGRFSGRQFSNSRSEMNVSTLELGDSALYLCASSLGTANQPQHFGDGTRLSIL.

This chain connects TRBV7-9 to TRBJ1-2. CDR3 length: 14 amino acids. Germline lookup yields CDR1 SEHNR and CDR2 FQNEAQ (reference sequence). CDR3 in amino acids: CASSLGGEDYGYTF.

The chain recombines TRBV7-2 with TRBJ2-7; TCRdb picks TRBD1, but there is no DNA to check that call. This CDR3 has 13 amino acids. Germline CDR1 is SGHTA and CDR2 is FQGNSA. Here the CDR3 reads CASSLQSRDRQYF.

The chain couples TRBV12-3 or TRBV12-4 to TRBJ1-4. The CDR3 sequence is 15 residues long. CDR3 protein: CASSRGRRINEKLFF.

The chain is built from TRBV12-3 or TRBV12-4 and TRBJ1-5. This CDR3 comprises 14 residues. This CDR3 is CASSLGTPNQPQHF.

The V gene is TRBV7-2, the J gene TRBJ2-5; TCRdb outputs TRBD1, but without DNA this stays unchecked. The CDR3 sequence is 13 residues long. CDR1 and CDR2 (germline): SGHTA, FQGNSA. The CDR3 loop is CASKRSRGETQYF.

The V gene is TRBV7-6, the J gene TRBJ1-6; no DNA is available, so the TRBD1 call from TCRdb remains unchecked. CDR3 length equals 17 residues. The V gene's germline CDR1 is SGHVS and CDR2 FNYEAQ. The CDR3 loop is CASSLEAGTGPNSPLHF.

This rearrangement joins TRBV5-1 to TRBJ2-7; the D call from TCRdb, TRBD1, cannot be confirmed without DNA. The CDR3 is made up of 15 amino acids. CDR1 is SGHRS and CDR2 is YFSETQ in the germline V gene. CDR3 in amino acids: CASSLARDRQYEQYF.

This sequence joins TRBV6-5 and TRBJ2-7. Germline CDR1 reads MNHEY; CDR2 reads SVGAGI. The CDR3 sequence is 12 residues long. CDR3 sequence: CASSYSVDEQYF.

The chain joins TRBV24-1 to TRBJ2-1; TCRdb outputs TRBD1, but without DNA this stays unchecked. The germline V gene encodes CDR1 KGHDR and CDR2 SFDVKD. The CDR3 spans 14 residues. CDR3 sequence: CATSDAGAANEQFF.

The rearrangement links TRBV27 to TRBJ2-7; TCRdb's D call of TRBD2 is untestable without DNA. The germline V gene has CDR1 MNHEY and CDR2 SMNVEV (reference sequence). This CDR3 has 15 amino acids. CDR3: CASSQSGRAAYEQYF.

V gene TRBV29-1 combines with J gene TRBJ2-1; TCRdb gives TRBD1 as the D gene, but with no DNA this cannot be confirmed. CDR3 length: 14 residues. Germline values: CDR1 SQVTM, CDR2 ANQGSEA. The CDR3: CSVPGLGLYNEQFF.

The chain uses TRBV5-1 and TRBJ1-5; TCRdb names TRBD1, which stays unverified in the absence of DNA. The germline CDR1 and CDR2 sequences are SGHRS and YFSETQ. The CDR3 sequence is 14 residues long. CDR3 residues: CASSLGQANQPQHF.

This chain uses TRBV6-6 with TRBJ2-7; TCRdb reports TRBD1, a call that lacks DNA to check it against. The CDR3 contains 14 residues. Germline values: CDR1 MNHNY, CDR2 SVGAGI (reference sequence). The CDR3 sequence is CASSYDGQTYEQYF.

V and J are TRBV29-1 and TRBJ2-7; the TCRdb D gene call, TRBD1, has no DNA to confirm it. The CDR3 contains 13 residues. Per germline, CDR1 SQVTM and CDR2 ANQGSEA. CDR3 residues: CSVGTGGYGEQYF.

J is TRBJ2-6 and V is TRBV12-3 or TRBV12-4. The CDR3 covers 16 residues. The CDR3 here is CASSLIVGSGANVLTF.

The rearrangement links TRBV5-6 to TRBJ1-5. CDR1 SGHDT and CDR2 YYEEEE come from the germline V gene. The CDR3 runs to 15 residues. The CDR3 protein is CASSLFGRSNQPQHF. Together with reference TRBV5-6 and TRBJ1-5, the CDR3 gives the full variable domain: DAGVTQSPTHLIKTRGQQVTLRCSPKSGHDTVSWYQQALGQGPQFIFQYYEEEERQRGNFPDRFSGHQFPNYSSELNVNALLLGDSALYLCASSLFGRSNQPQHFGDGTRLSIL.

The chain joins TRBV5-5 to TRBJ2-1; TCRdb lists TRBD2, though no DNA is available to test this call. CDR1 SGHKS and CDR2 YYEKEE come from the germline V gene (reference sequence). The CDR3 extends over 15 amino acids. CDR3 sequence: CASSPLSGGYNEQFF.

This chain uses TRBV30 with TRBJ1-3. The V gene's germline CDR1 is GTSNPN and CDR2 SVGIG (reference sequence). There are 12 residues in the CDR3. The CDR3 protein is CAWISVGNTIYF.

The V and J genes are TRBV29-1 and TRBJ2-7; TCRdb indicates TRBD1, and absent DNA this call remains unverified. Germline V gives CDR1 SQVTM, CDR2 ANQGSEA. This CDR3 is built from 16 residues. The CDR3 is CSVTSRVRGTPYEQYF.

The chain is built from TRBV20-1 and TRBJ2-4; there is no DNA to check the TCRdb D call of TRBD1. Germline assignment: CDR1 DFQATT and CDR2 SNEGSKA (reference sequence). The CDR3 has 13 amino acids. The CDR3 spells CSASGKEGNIQYF.